This T cell receptor beta chain was found in a study of blood T cell repertoires in COVID-19. In the authors' workflow: The authors estimated nucleated cell counts from reference gene primer amplification. Generated by immunoSEQ multiplex PCR, the TCRdb table keeps only in-frame clones and is missing some. D and trimming come from the DNA, and the V and J calls and clone size come from that table. Of approximately 190,000 clones listed, nearly 90% are singletons. Input material: peripheral blood. The TCR originated in a woman aged 40 to 55 who had recovered from COVID-19.

CDR3 sequence: CASTNAGQEAAFF. CDR3 nucleotide sequence: TGTGCCAGCACCAATGCGGGACAGGAGGCGGCTTTCTTT. The rearrangement uses TRBV6-5 and TRBJ1-1; TRBD1 agrees at 8 bases. Germline V gene lookup returns CDR1 MNHEY and CDR2 SVGAGI. The CDR3 spans 13 residues. V lost 7 bases to trimming and J lost 11 bases; unmatched junction nucleotides: 12.